This T cell receptor (beta chain) derives from a study of identical twins. TCRdb itself ran the 5' RACE reads through MiXCR, one entry per CDR3 protein. The table has approximately 210,000 distinct CDR3 sequences, about 15% seen once. The germline gives CDR1 LGHNA, CDR2 YSLEER. Trimming pared 1 base from V and 8 bases from J, leaving 8 bases between. This CDR3 is 12 amino acids long. These data also featured in a second study, about T cells expressing NK-cell markers. This second study says: The sequencing cohort of eight donors included seven HCMV-seropositive individuals and one seronegative individual. In more than 5 donors, dominant CD3+CD56+NKG2C+ clonotypes ranked among the top 10 CD8+ clonotypes.

This receptor was identified in a woman aged 18-29 years in good health. Sequencing was carried out using CD8+ T cells sorted from blood. This chain connects TRBV4-3 to TRBJ1-2; no reliable D call. The CDR3 region is CASSQGSRGYTF. The CDR3 bases are TGCGCCAGCAGCCAAGGCTCTCGGGGCTACACCTTC.